This TCR beta chain was obtained from a study of post-analysis software for immune sequencing data. The overall study: Relapsing-remitting, secondary progressive and progressive-relapsing forms of multiple sclerosis all featured among disease courses.

Whole-study results and caveats: Strong same-batch co-clustering of samples appeared with F measure clustering. The study found significantly lower normalized Chao1 diversity in multiple sclerosis patients than in controls. Included in a set of several TRBV segments more frequent in patients than controls were TRBV5-6, TRBV5-1 and TRBV20-1.

Germline V gene data show CDR1 as SGHRS and CDR2 as YFSETQ. V trimming: 4 bases; J trimming: 2 bases; junction bases outside the gene matches: 9. The CDR3 consists of 16 residues. TCR beta cDNA libraries included unique molecular identifiers. When about 0.9 to 10 million T cells were used, they gave a few hundred thousand cDNA molecules. TCRdb itself ran the PCR reads through MiXCR, one entry per CDR3 protein. The table has approximately 690,000 distinct CDR3 sequences, roughly three fifths seen once. This clonotype appeared a few times. Its antigen is unknown. V usage is TRBV5-1 and J usage is TRBJ2-1; 7 nucleotides line up with TRBD2. Sequenced input: blood. This receptor was obtained from a girl aged 2-10 years with multiple sclerosis. In DNA form, the CDR3 reads TGCGCCAGCAGCCCCGGGAGCGGGGCGGCCTACAATGAGCAGTTCTTC. Translating gives CASSPGSGAAYNEQFF.